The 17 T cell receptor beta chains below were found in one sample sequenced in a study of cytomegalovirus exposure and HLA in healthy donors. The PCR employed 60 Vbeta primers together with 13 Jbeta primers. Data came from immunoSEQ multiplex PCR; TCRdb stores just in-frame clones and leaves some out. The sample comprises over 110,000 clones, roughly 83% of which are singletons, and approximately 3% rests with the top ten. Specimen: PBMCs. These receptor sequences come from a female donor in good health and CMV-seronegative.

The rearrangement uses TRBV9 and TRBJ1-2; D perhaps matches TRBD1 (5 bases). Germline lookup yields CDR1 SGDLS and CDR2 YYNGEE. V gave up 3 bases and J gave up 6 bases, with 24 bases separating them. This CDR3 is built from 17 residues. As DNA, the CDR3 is TGTGCCAGCAGCGGCCGGACGGGGGACGCCGTCCGGAATGGCTACACCTTC. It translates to CASSGRTGDAVRNGYTF.

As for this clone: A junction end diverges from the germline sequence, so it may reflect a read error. CDR3 loop: CASRERTSGTYTQYF. In DNA form, the CDR3 reads TGTGCCAGCAGGGAACGGACTAGCGGCACATATACGCAGTATTTT. The chain uses TRBV6-1 and TRBJ2-3; TRBD2 matches at 10 bases. Germline assignment: CDR1 MNHNS and CDR2 SASEGT. The CDR3 is 15 amino acids.

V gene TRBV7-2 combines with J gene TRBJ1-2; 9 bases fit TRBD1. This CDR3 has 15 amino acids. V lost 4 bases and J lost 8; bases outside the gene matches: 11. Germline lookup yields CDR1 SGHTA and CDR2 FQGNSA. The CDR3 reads CASSSVTGGVRGYTF. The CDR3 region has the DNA TGTGCCAGCAGCTCGGTCACAGGGGGCGTGCGAGGCTACACCTTC.

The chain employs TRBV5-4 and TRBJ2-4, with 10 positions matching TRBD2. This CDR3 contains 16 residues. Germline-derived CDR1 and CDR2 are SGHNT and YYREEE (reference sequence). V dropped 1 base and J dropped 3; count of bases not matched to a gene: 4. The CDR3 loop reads CASSLPSGSGKNIQYF. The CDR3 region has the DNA TGTGCCAGCAGCTTGCCTAGCGGGAGTGGCAAAAACATTCAGTACTTC. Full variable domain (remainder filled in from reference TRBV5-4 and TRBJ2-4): ETGVTQSPTHLIKTRGQQVTLRCSSQSGHNTVSWYQQALGQGPQFIFQYYREEENGRGNFPPRFSGLQFPNYSSELNVNALELDDSALYLCASSLPSGSGKNIQYFGAGTRLSVL.

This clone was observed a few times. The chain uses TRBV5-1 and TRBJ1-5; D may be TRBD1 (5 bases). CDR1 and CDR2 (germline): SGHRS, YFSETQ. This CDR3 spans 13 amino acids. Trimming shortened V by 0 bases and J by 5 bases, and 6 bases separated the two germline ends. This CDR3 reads CASSLGGDQPQHF. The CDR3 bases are TGCGCCAGCAGCTTGGGGGGGGATCAGCCCCAGCATTTT.

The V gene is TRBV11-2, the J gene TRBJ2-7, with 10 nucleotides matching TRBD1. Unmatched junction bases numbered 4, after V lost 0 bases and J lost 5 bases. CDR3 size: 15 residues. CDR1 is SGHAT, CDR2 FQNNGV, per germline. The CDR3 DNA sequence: TGTGCCAGCAGCTTAGAGACAGGGGGCTATCACGAGCAGTACTTC. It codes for CASSLETGGYHEQYF.

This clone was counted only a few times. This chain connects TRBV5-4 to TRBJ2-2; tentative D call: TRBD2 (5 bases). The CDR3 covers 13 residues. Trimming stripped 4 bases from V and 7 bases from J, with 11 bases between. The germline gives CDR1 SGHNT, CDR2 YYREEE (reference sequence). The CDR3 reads CASSLRTVGELFF. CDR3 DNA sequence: TGTGCCAGCAGCCTTCGGACTGTCGGGGAGCTGTTTTTT.

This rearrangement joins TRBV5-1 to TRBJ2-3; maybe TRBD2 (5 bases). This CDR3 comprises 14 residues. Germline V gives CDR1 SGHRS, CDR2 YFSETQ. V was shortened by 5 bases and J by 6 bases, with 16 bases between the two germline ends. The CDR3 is CASRVSGVLDTQYF. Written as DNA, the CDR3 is TGCGCCAGCAGGGTCAGCGGCGTCCTCGATACGCAGTATTTT.

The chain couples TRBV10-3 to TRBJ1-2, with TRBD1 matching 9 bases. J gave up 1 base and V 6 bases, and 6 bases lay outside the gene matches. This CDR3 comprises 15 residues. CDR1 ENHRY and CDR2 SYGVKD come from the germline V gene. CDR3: CAISAGTGNNYGYTF. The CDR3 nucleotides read TGTGCCATCAGCGCCGGGACAGGGAATAACTATGGCTACACCTTC.

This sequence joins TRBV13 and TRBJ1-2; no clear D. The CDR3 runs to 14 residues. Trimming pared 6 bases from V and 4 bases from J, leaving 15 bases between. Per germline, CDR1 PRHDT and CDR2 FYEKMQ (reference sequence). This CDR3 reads CASSDGRRAYGYTF. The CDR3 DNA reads TGTGCCAGCAGTGACGGGAGGAGGGCCTATGGCTACACCTTC. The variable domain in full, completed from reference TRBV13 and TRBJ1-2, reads AAGVIQSPRHLIKEKRETATLKCYPIPRHDTVYWYQQGPGQDPQFLISFYEKMQSDKGSIPDRFSAQQFSDYHSELNMSSLELGDSALYFCASSDGRRAYGYTFGSGTRLTVV.

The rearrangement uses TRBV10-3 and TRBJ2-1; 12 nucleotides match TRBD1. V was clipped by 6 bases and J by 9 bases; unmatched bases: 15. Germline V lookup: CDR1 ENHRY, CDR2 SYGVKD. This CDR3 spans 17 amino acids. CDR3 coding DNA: TGTGCCATCAGCGGGCCGTCGGGGGACAGGGGGCATGGTGAGCAGTTCTTC. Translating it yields CAISGPSGDRGHGEQFF.

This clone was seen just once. In DNA form, the CDR3 reads TGCAGCGTTGAATCCCTCCCCAGGTTCCCCTATGGCTACACCTTC. Amino acid sequence: CSVESLPRFPYGYTF. The genes are TRBV29-1 and TRBJ1-2; D not certain. Deletions cut 2 bases from V and 4 bases from J, with 17 bases between. CDR3 length: 15 residues. The V gene's germline CDR1 is SQVTM and CDR2 ANQGSEA.

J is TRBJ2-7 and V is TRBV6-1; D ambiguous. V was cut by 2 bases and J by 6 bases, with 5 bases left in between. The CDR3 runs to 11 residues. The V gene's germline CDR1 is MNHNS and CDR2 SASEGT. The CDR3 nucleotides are TGTGCCAGCAGTGAACTACGCGAGCAGTACTTC. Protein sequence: CASSELREQYF.

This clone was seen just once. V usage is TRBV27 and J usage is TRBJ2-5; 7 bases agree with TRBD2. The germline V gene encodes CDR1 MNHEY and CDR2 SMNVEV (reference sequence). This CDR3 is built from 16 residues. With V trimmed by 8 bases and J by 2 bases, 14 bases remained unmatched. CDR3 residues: CASAPIPAGPQETQYF. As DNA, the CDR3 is TGTGCCAGCGCCCCGATTCCAGCGGGGCCTCAAGAGACCCAGTACTTC.

The CDR3 nucleotides read TGTGCCAGCAGCTCCGACAGGGGAGCCGCGGACACTGAAGCTTTCTTT. It codes for CASSSDRGAADTEAFF. J is TRBJ1-1 and V is TRBV7-9; 8 nucleotides agree with TRBD1. The length of the CDR3 is 16 residues. Trimming removed 4 bases from V and 3 bases from J; junction bases left unmatched: 10. Germline V gene data show CDR1 as SEHNR and CDR2 as FQNEAQ (reference sequence).

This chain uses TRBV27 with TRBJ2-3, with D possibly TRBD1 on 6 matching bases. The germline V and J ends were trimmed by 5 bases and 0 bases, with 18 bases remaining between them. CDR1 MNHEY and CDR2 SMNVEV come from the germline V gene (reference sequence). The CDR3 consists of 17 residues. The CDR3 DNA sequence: TGTGCCAGCAGTACACGCCGGGACACCCTCAGCACAGATACGCAGTATTTT. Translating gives CASSTRRDTLSTDTQYF.

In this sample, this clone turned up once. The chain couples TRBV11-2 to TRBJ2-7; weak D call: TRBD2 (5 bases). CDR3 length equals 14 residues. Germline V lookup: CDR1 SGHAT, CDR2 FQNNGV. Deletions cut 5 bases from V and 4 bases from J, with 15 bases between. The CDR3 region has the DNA TGTGCCAGCAGCCTCCGAAGCGGACCGTACGAGCAGTACTTC. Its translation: CASSLRSGPYEQYF.